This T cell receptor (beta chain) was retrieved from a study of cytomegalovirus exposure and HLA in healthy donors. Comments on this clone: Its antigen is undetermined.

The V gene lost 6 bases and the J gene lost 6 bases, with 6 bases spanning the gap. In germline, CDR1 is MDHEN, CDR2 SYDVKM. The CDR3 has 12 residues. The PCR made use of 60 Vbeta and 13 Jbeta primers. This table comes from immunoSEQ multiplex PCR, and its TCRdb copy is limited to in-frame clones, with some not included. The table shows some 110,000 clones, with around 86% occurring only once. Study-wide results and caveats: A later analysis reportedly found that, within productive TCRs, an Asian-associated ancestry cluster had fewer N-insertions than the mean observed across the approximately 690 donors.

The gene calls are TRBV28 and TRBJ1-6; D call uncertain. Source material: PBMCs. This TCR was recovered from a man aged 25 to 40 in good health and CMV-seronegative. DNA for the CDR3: TGTGCCAGCAGAGAGGGTAATTCACCCCTCCACTTT. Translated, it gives CASREGNSPLHF.